This TCR beta chain was sequenced during a study of blood T cell repertoires in COVID-19. Study as a whole: Samples taken during acute and convalescent COVID-19 were collected in the United States, Italy and Spain.

Germline-derived CDR1 and CDR2 are SGHVS and FQNEAQ. Trimming took 3 bases from V and 6 from J; bases not matched to a gene: 26. CDR3 length: 21 amino acids. Libraries were prepared by immunoSEQ multiplex PCR; TCRdb keeps only in-frame clonotypes and omits some of them. The table has 150,000 to 200,000 clones, roughly 83% seen once. During the 2 weeks before they entered the study, exposed participants had met someone with a PCR-confirmed or clinician-diagnosed COVID-19 case. This receptor was obtained from a man aged 70 or older who had been exposed to COVID-19. What was sequenced was PBMCs or T cells enriched from blood (not recorded which). The chain combines TRBV7-8 with TRBJ2-5; 9 bases are a match to TRBD2. The chain's CDR3 is CASSLAGSRGGIAGAPKTQYF. The CDR3 DNA is TGTGCCAGCAGCTTGGCGGGTTCGCGGGGGGGTATCGCGGGAGCCCCGAAGACCCAGTACTTC.